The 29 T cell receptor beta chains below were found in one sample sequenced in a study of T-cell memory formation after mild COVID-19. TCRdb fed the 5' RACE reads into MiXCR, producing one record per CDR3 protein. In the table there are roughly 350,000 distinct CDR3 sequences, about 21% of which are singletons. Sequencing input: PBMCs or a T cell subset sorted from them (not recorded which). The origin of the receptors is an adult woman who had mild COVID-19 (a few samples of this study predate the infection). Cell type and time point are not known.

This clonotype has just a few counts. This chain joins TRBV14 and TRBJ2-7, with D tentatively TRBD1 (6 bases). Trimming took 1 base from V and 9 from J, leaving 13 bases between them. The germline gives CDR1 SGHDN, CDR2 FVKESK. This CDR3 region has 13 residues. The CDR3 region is CASSQVLTGPQYF. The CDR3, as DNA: TGTGCCAGCAGCCAAGTTTTGACAGGCCCGCAGTACTTC.

Here the CDR3 reads CATRGGFTKDTEAFF. Written as DNA, the CDR3 is TGTGCCACCAGGGGGGGATTTACTAAGGACACTGAAGCTTTCTTT. The gene calls are TRBV24-1 and TRBJ1-1; tentative D call: TRBD1 (5 bases). From germline, CDR1 is KGHDR and CDR2 SFDVKD. The V and J ends lost 7 bases and 3 bases respectively, with 17 bases between them. This CDR3 region has 15 residues.

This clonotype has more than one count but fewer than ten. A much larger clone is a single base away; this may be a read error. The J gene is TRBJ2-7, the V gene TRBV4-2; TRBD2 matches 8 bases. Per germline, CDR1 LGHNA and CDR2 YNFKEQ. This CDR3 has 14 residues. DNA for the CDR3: TGTGCCAGCGGCCAAGAAAGCGGGAGCTACGAGCAGTACTTC. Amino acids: CASGQESGSYEQYF.

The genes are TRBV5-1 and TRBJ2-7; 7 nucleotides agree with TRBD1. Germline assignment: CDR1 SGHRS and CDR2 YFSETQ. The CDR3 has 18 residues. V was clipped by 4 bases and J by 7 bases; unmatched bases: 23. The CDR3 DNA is TGCGCCAGCAGCAGAGAGGTATTTGACAGGGTAAGGACCAGGGAGCAGTACTTC. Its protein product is CASSREVFDRVRTREQYF.

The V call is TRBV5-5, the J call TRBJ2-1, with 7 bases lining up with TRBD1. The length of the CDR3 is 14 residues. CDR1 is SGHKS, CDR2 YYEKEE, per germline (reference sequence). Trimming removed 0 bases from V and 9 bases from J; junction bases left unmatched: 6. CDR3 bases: TGTGCCAGCAGCTTGGGACAGGGATTTGGTGAGCAGTTCTTC. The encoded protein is CASSLGQGFGEQFF.

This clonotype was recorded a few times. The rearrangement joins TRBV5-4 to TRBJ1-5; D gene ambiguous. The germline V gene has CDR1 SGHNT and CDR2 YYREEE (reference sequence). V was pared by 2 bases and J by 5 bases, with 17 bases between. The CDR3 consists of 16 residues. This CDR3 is CASSFKGLRGDQPQHF. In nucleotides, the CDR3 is TGTGCCAGCAGCTTCAAAGGACTCCGCGGGGATCAGCCCCAGCATTTT.

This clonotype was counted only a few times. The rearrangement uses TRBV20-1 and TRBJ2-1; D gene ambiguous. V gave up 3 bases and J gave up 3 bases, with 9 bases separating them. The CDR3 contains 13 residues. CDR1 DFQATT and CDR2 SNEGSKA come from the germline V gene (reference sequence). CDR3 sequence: CSARAGYYNEQFF. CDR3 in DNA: TGCAGTGCTAGGGCCGGGTACTACAATGAGCAGTTCTTC.

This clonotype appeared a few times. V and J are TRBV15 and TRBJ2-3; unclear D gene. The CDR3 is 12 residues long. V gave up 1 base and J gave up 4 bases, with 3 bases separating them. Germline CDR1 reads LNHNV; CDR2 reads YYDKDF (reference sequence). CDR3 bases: TGTGCCACCAGCAGAGTGCCAGATACGCAGTATTTT. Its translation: CATSRVPDTQYF.

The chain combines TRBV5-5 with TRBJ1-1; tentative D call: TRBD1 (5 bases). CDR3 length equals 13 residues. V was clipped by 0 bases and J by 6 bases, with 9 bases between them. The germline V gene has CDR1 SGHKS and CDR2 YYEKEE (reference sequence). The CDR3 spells CASSLVGGAEAFF. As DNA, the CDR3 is TGTGCCAGCAGCTTGGTCGGAGGGGCTGAAGCTTTCTTT. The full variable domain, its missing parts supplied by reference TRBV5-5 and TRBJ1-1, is DAGVTQSPTHLIKTRGQQVTLRCSPISGHKSVSWYQQVLGQGPQFIFQYYEKEERGRGNFPDRFSARQFPNYSSELNVNALLLGDSALYLCASSLVGGAEAFFGQGTRLTVV.

CDR3 nucleotide sequence: TGTGCCAGAATTTACTACGAGCAGTACTTC. Its translation: CARIYYEQYF. This chain links TRBV11-2 with TRBJ2-7; D call uncertain. Germline-derived CDR1 and CDR2 are SGHAT and FQNNGV. The CDR3 is 10 residues long. V shed 9 bases and J shed 3 bases, with 6 bases lying between them.

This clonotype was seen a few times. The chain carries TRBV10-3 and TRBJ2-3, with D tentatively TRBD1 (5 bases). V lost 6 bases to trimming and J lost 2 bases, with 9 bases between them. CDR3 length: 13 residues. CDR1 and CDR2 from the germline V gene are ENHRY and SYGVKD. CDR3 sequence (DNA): TGTGCCATCAGCGCAGGGTCCACAGATACGCAGTATTTT. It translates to CAISAGSTDTQYF.

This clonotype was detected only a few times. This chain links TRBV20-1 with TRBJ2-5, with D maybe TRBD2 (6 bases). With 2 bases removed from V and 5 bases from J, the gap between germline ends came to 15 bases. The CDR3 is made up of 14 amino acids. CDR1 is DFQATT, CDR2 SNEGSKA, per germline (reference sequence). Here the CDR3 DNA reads TGCAGTGCTAGACTGGAGGGCCTCGGGGAGACCCAGTACTTC. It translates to CSARLEGLGETQYF.

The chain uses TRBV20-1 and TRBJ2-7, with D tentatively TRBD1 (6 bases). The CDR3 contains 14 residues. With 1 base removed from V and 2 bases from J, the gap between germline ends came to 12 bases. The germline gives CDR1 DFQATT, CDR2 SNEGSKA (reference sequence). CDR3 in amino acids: CSARVGGAAYEQYF. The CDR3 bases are TGCAGTGCTAGAGTTGGGGGCGCCGCCTACGAGCAGTACTTC.

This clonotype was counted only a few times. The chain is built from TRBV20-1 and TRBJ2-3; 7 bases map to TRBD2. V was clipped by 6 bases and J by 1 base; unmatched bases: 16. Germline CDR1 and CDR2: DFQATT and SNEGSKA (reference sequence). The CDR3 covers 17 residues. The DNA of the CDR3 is TGCAGTGCCCCTCCGGCCGCGGGGGTGAAGGGCACAGATACGCAGTATTTT. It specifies CSAPPAAGVKGTDTQYF.

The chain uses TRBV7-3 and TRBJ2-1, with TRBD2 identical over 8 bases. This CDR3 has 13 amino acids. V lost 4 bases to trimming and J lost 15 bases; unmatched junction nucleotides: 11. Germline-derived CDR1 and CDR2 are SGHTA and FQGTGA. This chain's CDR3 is CASSSPTGTRLFF. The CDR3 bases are TGTGCCAGCAGCTCACCTACCGGGACTAGATTGTTCTTC.

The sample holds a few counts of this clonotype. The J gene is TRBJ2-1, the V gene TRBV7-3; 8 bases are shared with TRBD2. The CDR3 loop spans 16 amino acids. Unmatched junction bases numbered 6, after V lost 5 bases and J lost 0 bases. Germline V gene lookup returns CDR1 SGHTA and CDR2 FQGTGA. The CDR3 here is CASSPVAGSSYNEQFF. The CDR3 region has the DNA TGTGCCAGCAGCCCCGTAGCGGGGAGCTCCTACAATGAGCAGTTCTTC.

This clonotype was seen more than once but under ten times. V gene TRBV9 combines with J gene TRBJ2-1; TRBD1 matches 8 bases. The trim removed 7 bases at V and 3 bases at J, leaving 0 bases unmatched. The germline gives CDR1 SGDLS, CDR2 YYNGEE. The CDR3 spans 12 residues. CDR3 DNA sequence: TGTGCCAGCGACAGGGGCTACAATGAGCAGTTCTTC. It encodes CASDRGYNEQFF.

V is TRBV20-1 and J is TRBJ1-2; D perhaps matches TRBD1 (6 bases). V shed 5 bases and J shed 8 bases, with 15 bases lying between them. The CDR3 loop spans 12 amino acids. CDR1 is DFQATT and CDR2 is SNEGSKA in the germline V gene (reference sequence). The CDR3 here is CSAHRVTLGYTF. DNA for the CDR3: TGCAGTGCTCACAGGGTGACCCTCGGCTACACCTTC.

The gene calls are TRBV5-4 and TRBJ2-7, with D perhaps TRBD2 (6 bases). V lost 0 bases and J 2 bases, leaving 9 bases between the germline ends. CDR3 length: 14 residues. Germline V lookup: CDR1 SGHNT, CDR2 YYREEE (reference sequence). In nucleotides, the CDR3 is TGTGCCAGCAGCTTGGTGGGGGGAGCCTACGAGCAGTACTTC. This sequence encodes CASSLVGGAYEQYF.

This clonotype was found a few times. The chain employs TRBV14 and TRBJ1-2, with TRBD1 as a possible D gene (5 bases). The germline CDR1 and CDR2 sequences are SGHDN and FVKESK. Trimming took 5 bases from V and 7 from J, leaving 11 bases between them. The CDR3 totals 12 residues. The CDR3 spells CASSGGTAGYTF. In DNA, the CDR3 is TGTGCCAGCAGCGGAGGGACGGCTGGCTACACCTTC.

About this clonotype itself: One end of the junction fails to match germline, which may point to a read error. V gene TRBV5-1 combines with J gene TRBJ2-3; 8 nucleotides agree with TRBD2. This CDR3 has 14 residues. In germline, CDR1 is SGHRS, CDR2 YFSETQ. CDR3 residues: CASSLWTSRDTQYF. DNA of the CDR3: TGCGCCAGCAGCTTGTGGACTAGCAGAGATACGCAGTATTTT. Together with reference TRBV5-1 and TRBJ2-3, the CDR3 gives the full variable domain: KAGVTQTPRYLIKTRGQQVTLSCSPISGHRSVSWYQQTPGQGLQFLFEYFSETQRNKGNFPGRFSGRQFSNSRSEMNVSTLELGDSALYLCASSLWTSRDTQYFGPGTRLTVL.

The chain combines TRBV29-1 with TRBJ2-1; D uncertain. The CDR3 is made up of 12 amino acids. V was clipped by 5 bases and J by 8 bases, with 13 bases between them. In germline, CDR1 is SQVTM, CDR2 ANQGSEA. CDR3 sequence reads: CSVSSRLDEQFF. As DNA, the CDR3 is TGCAGCGTTAGTTCTCGGTTGGATGAGCAGTTCTTC.

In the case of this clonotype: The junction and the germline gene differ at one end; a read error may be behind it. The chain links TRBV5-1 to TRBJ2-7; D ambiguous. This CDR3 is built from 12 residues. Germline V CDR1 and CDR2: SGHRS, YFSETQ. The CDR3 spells CASSGGSDEQYF. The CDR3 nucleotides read TGCGCCTCATCGGGCGGCTCCGACGAGCAGTACTTC.

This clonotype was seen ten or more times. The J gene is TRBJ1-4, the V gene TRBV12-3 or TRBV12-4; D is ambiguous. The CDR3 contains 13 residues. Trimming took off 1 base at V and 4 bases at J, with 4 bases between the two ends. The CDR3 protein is CASSLGGNEKLFF. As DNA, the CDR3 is TGTGCCAGCAGTTTAGGGGGTAATGAAAAACTGTTTTTT.

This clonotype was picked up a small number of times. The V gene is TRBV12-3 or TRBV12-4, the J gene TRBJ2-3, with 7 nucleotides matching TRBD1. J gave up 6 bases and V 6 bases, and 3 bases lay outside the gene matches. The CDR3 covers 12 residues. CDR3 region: CASSLQGDTQYF. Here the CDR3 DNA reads TGTGCCAGCAGCCTACAGGGGGATACGCAGTATTTT.

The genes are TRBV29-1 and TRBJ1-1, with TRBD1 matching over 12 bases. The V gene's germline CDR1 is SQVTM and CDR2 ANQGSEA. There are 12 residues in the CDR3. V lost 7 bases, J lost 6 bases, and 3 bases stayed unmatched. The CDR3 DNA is TGCAGCGCTCGGGACAGGGGGCCTGAAGCTTTCTTT. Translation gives CSARDRGPEAFF. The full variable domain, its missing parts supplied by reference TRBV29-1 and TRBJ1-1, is SAVISQKPSRDICQRGTSLTIQCQVDSQVTMMFWYRQQPGQSLTLIATANQGSEATYESGFVIDKFPISRPNLTFSTLTVSNMSPEDSSIYLCSARDRGPEAFFGQGTRLTVV.

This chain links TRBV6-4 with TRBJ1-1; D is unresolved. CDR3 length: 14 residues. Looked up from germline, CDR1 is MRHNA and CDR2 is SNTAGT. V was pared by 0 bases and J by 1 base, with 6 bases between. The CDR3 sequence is CASSDSTGNTEAFF. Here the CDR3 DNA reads TGTGCCAGCAGTGACTCGACGGGGAACACTGAAGCTTTCTTT.

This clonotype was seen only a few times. The chain's CDR3 is CASSLDLPGTGELFF. Here the CDR3 DNA reads TGTGCCAGCAGCTTAGATCTGCCAGGCACCGGGGAGCTGTTTTTT. The chain employs TRBV11-2 and TRBJ2-2; D is undetermined. CDR1 is SGHAT, CDR2 FQNNGV, per germline. CDR3 length equals 15 residues. The V end lost 0 bases, the J end lost 4 bases, and 9 bases lay between the germline ends.

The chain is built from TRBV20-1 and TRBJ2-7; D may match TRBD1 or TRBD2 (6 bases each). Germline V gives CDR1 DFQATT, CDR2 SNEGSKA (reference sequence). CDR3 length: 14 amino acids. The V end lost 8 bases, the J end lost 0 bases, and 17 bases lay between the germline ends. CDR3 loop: CSPLDTGASYEQYF. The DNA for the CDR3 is TGCAGTCCGCTAGATACGGGGGCCTCCTACGAGCAGTACTTC.